What follows are 6 T cell receptor beta chains derived from one specimen sequenced in a study of T cells in Graves' hyperthyroidism and ophthalmopathy. Template material for amplifying TCR beta CDR3 regions consisted of RNA transcripts. First-round RT-PCR of the TCR CDR3 relied on the HTBI primer set. TCRdb used MiXCR to reprocess the multiplex PCR reads, holding one entry per CDR3 protein. The sample shows roughly 660,000 distinct CDR3 sequences, around a sixth of them seen only once. What was sequenced was blood. The receptors were gathered from a man aged 45-65 years with Graves' hyperthyroidism.

This clonotype was counted many times. The rearrangement joins TRBV12-3 or TRBV12-4 to TRBJ2-3; TRBD1 matches 9 bases. The V and J ends lost 3 bases and 3 bases, in that order; junction bases with no gene match: 7. The CDR3 is 16 amino acids. The CDR3 DNA is TGTGCCAGCAGTTTTAAGGGGACAGGGATGACAGATACGCAGTATTTT. Encoded protein: CASSFKGTGMTDTQYF.

This clonotype was picked up many times. J is TRBJ2-1 and V is TRBV3-1, with 7 bases matching TRBD2. The CDR3 is 18 residues long. Germline V CDR1 and CDR2: LGHDT, YNNKEL (reference sequence). Unmatched junction bases numbered 22, after V lost 4 bases and J lost 10 bases. CDR3 amino acids: CASSPIVRRGSNQGEQFF. CDR3 coding DNA: TGTGCCAGCAGCCCCATCGTCAGGCGCGGGAGCAACCAAGGGGAGCAGTTCTTC.

This clonotype occurred a few times. The chain employs TRBV3-1 and TRBJ2-2; 12 nucleotides align to TRBD2. The CDR3 extends over 17 amino acids. Unmatched junction bases numbered 12, after V lost 7 bases and J lost 6 bases. CDR1 is LGHDT and CDR2 is YNNKEL in the germline V gene (reference sequence). This CDR3 reads CASTGLAGLMGPGELFF. The CDR3 DNA sequence: TGTGCCAGCACCGGACTAGCGGGACTTATGGGTCCCGGGGAGCTGTTTTTT.

V and J are TRBV2 and TRBJ1-4; D perhaps matches TRBD1 (6 bases). The CDR3 has 17 residues. Germline loops: CDR1 SNHLY, CDR2 FYNNEI. V lost 0 bases, J lost 5 bases, and 16 bases lay in between. CDR3 protein: CASSEARGGRENEKLFF. The CDR3 nucleotides read TGTGCCAGCAGTGAAGCCAGAGGGGGACGGGAGAATGAAAAACTGTTTTTT.

The rearrangement links TRBV20-1 to TRBJ2-5, with 10 positions matching TRBD1. Trimming at V came to 5 bases and at J to 4 bases, leaving 4 bases not matched to a gene. The germline V gene encodes CDR1 DFQATT and CDR2 SNEGSKA (reference sequence). This CDR3 is 13 amino acids long. The CDR3 DNA follows: TGCAGTGCTGACAGGGGGCGCGTAGAGACCCAGTACTTC. Translated, it gives CSADRGRVETQYF.

This clonotype was recorded a few times. V and J are TRBV20-1 and TRBJ2-7; D tentatively fits TRBD1 or TRBD2 (5 bases each). Germline CDR1 and CDR2: DFQATT and SNEGSKA (reference sequence). Deletions cut 8 bases from V and 2 bases from J, with 16 bases between. The CDR3 sequence is 13 residues long. DNA for the CDR3: TGCAGTACAACTCCGGGACGGACCTACGAGCAGTACTTC. Its translation is CSTTPGRTYEQYF.